This T cell receptor beta chain originates from a study of shared clonotypes between healthy human individuals. General study points: The researchers took only blood, and tissue repertoires probably look different.

TCRdb's table, derived via immunoSEQ multiplex PCR, lists solely in-frame clones and lacks some. Found here are around 500,000 clones, about 72% of them singletons; the top ten hold 12%. Trimming stripped 5 bases from V and 0 bases from J, with 14 bases between. Germline V gene sequence: CDR1 SEHNR, CDR2 FQNEAQ (reference sequence). The CDR3 loop spans 16 amino acids. This clone has more than one count but fewer than ten. No antigen is known for it. The sequenced sample was PBMCs. The receptor comes from a woman aged 40 to 55 in good health. Some clones in this sample may be carry-over from other donors' samples. The V call is TRBV7-9, the J call TRBJ2-1, with D tentatively TRBD1 or TRBD2 (6 bases each). CDR3 nucleotide sequence: TGTGCCAGCAGCCGAAGGGGGGATTCCTCCTACAATGAGCAGTTCTTC. It yields the protein CASSRRGDSSYNEQFF.